The 9 T cell receptor beta chains presented below share a single source sample, sequenced in a study of OX40 agonist ivuxolimab in advanced cancers. TCRdb's copy holds only in-frame clones and misses some; the assay was immunoSEQ multiplex PCR. The profile shows some 59,000 clones, roughly 82% of them singletons. The starting material was CD4+ or CD8+ T cells sorted from blood, obtained in a trial of the OX40 agonist ivuxolimab. Receptors were obtained from an adult with an advanced solid tumor such as melanoma, head and neck, liver or kidney cancer.

The chain carries TRBV7-2 and TRBJ2-6; D is unclear. Trimming took 2 bases from V and 0 from J, leaving 8 bases between them. The CDR3 consists of 16 residues. CDR1 is SGHTA and CDR2 is FQGNSA in the germline V gene. The CDR3 nucleotides are TGTGCCAGCAGCTTATTCCCCGACTCTGGGGCCAACGTCCTGACTTTC. It specifies CASSLFPDSGANVLTF.

The chain links TRBV7-2 to TRBJ1-6; D is undetermined. Germline-derived CDR1 and CDR2 are SGHTA and FQGNSA. The CDR3 extends over 14 amino acids. The ends were cut back, 1 base at V and 7 bases at J, with 8 bases in the middle. The chain's CDR3 is CASSLEGSNSPLHF. DNA for the CDR3: TGTGCCAGCAGCTTAGAGGGATCGAATTCACCCCTCCACTTT. Based on the CDR3 plus reference TRBV7-2 and TRBJ1-6, the full variable domain is GAGVSQSPSNKVTEKGKDVELRCDPISGHTALYWYRQSLGQGLEFLIYFQGNSAPDKSGLPSDRFSAERTGGSVSTLTIQRTQQEDSAVYLCASSLEGSNSPLHFGNGTRLTVT.

V is TRBV9 and J is TRBJ2-3; 7 bases are shared with TRBD1. The CDR3 has 16 residues. V shed 0 bases, J shed 4 bases, and the junction held 8 bases outside the gene matches. CDR1 SGDLS and CDR2 YYNGEE come from the germline V gene. CDR3 in DNA: TGTGCCAGCAGCGTAGGGACAGGAGTTCAAGCAGATACGCAGTATTTT. Its protein product is CASSVGTGVQADTQYF.

This sequence joins TRBV3-2 and TRBJ1-5. TRBV3-2 is tagged as a pseudogene. The CDR3 runs 8 residues. The CDR3 region has the DNA TGTGCCAACCAGCCCCAGCATTTT. Translating gives CANQPQHF.

V and J are TRBV5-1 and TRBJ2-7; 9 bases are shared with TRBD1. With V trimmed by 1 base and J by 7 bases, 12 bases remained unmatched. The CDR3 extends over 16 amino acids. Germline CDR1 and CDR2: SGHRS and YFSETQ. CDR3 loop: CASSLWPPDRGEEQYF. The DNA for the CDR3 is TGCGCCAGCAGCTTGTGGCCCCCGGACAGGGGAGAAGAGCAGTACTTC.

The chain links TRBV6-1 to TRBJ1-6, with TRBD1 as a possible D gene (5 bases). Germline lookup yields CDR1 MNHNS and CDR2 SASEGT. The V end lost 1 base, the J end lost 9 bases, and 10 bases lay between the germline ends. This CDR3 has 14 residues. CDR3 DNA sequence: TGTGCCAGCAGTGAAGAGGGTGGGGGTTCACCCCTCCACTTT. It specifies CASSEEGGGSPLHF.

The J gene is TRBJ1-1, the V gene TRBV15, with no clear D. The CDR3 sequence is 15 residues long. V was trimmed by 1 base and J by 4 bases, leaving 13 bases between them. CDR1 is LNHNV and CDR2 is YYDKDF in the germline V gene (reference sequence). In nucleotides, the CDR3 is TGTGCCACCAGCAGAGGTGGGATTGGCGGCACTGAAGCTTTCTTT. Protein: CATSRGGIGGTEAFF.

V gene TRBV6-6 combines with J gene TRBJ1-6; D call uncertain. From germline, CDR1 is MNHNY and CDR2 SVGAGI (reference sequence). V was shortened by 6 bases and J by 7 bases, with 13 bases between the two germline ends. The CDR3 runs to 14 residues. CDR3 in amino acids: CASREDPDNSPLHF. CDR3 coding DNA: TGTGCCAGCAGAGAGGACCCGGACAATTCACCCCTCCACTTT.

V gene TRBV6-1 combines with J gene TRBJ2-7; 9 bases fit TRBD1. Losses at the gene ends were 4 bases for V and 7 bases for J; bases not matched to a gene: 8. CDR3 length: 14 residues. Per germline, CDR1 MNHNS and CDR2 SASEGT. This CDR3 reads CASSGDRVFLEQYF. CDR3 bases: TGTGCCAGCAGTGGGGACAGGGTTTTTTTAGAGCAGTACTTC.